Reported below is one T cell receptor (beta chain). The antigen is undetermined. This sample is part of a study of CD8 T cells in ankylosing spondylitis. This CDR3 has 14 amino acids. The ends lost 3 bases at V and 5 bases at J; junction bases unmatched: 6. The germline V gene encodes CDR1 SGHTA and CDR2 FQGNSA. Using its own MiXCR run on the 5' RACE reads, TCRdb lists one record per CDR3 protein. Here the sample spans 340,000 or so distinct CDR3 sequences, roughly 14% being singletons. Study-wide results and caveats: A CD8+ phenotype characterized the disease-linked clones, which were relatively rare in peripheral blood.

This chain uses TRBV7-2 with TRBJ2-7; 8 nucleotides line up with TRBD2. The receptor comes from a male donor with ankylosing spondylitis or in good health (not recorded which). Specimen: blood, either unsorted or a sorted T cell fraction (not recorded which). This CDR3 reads CASSFGAGGHEQYF. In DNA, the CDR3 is TGTGCCAGCAGCTTCGGTGCGGGAGGCCACGAGCAGTACTTC.